Listed below are T cell receptor beta chains from one sample, sequenced in a study of T cells in Graves' hyperthyroidism and ophthalmopathy. TCRdb re-analysed the multiplex PCR reads in MiXCR, keeping a single row per CDR3 protein. The sample lists some 770,000 distinct CDR3 sequences; about a sixth were seen once. Sequencing was carried out using blood. The origin of the receptors is a man aged 18 to 30 with Graves' hyperthyroidism. The CDR3 runs from the conserved cysteine through the conserved F or W. The order of the fields is clone size, V gene, J gene, D gene, CDR3 protein, CDR3 DNA. D genes are given only for firm matches. The size entry is marked missing in some rows and otherwise reads once, few, many or a size class.

clone size: .
V gene: TRBV4-1
J gene: TRBJ2-7
D gene: .
CDR3 protein: CASSLYKEITSEQYF
CDR3 DNA: TGCGCCAGCAGCCTCTATAAGGAGATAACTAGCGAGCAGTACTTC

clone size: many
V gene: TRBV27
J gene: TRBJ2-1
D gene: .
CDR3 protein: CASSLVVYAPSSYNEQFF
CDR3 DNA: TGTGCCAGCAGTTTAGTGGTCTACGCGCCAAGCTCCTACAATGAGCAGTTCTTC

clone size: .
V gene: TRBV11-2
J gene: TRBJ1-2
D gene: TRBD1
CDR3 protein: CASSLEGGGLSGYTF
CDR3 DNA: TGTGCCAGCAGCTTAGAGGGAGGGGGCCTATCTGGCTACACCTTC

clone size: .
V gene: TRBV24-1
J gene: TRBJ2-2
D gene: .
CDR3 protein: CATSDLSGKNTGELFF
CDR3 DNA: TGTGCCACCAGTGATTTGTCAGGGAAGAACACCGGGGAGCTGTTTTTT

clone size: many
V gene: TRBV5-1
J gene: TRBJ2-5
D gene: .
CDR3 protein: CASSTYLGGETQYF
CDR3 DNA: TGCGCCAGCAGCACCTACTTAGGGGGAGAGACCCAGTACTTC

clone size: few
V gene: TRBV20-1
J gene: TRBJ2-3
D gene: .
CDR3 protein: CSAEPISTDTQYF
CDR3 DNA: TGCAGTGCCGAGCCTATAAGCACAGATACGCAGTATTTT

clone size: many
V gene: TRBV12-3/TRBV12-4
J gene: TRBJ2-5
D gene: TRBD2
CDR3 protein: CASSLRLAGVETQYF
CDR3 DNA: TGTGCCAGCAGTTTGAGACTAGCGGGAGTAGAGACCCAGTACTTC

clone size: few
V gene: TRBV10-3
J gene: TRBJ2-1
D gene: .
CDR3 protein: CATNQRVSSYNEQFF
CDR3 DNA: TGTGCCACGAATCAGAGGGTTAGCTCCTACAATGAGCAGTTCTTC

clone size: few
V gene: TRBV4-1
J gene: TRBJ2-4
D gene: .
CDR3 protein: CASSQELRNIQYF
CDR3 DNA: TGCGCCAGCAGCCAAGAGCTAAGGAACATTCAGTACTTC

clone size: many
V gene: TRBV20-1
J gene: TRBJ2-7
D gene: TRBD2
CDR3 protein: CSARDRLADPYEQYF
CDR3 DNA: TGCAGTGCTAGAGATCGGCTAGCGGACCCCTACGAGCAGTACTTC

clone size: .
V gene: TRBV24-1
J gene: TRBJ1-5
D gene: .
CDR3 protein: CATPGGGNQPQHF
CDR3 DNA: TGTGCCACCCCCGGGGGAGGCAATCAGCCCCAGCATTTT

clone size: .
V gene: TRBV30
J gene: TRBJ1-1
D gene: TRBD1
CDR3 protein: CAWSTGTGGNTEAFF
CDR3 DNA: TGTGCCTGGAGTACCGGGACAGGGGGCAACACTGAAGCTTTCTTT

clone size: .
V gene: TRBV15
J gene: TRBJ2-2
D gene: .
CDR3 protein: CATVVGANTGELFF
CDR3 DNA: TGTGCCACGGTAGTGGGGGCGAACACCGGGGAGCTGTTTTTT

clone size: many
V gene: TRBV12-3/TRBV12-4
J gene: TRBJ2-7
D gene: .
CDR3 protein: CASSFYGAEDEQYF
CDR3 DNA: TGTGCCAGCAGTTTTTATGGGGCCGAGGACGAGCAGTACTTC

clone size: many
V gene: TRBV27
J gene: TRBJ1-5
D gene: TRBD1
CDR3 protein: CASSSGTDSNQPQHF
CDR3 DNA: TGTGCCAGCAGTTCCGGGACAGATAGCAATCAGCCCCAGCATTTT